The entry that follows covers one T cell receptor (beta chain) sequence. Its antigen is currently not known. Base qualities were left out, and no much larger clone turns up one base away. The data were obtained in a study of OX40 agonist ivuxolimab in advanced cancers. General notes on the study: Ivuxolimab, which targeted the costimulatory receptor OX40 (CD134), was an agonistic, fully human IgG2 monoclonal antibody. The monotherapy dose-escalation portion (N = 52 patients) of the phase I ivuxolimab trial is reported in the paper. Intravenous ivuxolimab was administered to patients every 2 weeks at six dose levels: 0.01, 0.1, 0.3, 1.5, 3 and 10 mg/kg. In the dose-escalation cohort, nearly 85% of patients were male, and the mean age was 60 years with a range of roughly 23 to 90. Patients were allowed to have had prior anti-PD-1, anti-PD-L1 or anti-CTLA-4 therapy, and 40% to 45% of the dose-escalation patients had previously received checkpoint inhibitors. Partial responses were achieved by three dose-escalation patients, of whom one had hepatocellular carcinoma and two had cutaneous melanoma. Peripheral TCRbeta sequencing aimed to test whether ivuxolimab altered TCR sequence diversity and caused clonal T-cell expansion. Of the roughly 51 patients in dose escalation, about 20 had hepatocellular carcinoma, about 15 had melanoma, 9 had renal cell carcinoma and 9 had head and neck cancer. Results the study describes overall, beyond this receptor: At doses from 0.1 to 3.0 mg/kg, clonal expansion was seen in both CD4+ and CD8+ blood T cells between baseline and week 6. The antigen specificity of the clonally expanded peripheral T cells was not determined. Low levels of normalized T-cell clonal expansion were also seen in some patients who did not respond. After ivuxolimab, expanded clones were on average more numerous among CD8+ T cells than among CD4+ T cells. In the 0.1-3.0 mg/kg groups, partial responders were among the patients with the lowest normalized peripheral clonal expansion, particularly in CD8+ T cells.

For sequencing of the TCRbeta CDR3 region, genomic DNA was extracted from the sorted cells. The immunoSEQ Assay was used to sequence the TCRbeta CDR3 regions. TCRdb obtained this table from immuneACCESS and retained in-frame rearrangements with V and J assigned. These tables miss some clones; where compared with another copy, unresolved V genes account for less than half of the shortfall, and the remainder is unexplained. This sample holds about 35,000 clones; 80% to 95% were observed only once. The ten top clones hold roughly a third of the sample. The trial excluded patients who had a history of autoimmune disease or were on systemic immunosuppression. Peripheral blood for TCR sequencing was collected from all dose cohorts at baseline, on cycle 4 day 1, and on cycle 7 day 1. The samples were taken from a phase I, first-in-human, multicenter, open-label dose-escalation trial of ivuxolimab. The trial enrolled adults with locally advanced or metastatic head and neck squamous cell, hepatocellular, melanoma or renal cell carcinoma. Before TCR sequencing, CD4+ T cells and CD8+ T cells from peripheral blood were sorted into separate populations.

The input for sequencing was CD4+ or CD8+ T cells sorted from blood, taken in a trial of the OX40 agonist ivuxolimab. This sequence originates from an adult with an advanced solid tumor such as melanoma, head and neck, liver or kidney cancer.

DNA sequence: TGTGCCAGCAGTATAGACCTGGACAGGGGCACTCGTTACAATGAGCAGTTCTTC. Translated, this gives CASSIDLDRGTRYNEQFF. The chain links TRBV27 with TRBJ2-1, with TRBD1 identical over 9 junction bases. The germline V gene (reference sequence) sets CDR1 to MNHEY and CDR2 to SMNVEV. At the junction V is shortened by 5 bases and J by 4 bases; bases outside the gene matches: 15. From the cysteine up to the phenylalanine, the CDR3 has a length of 18 residues. Only the CDR3 DNA stays, 54 bases, in frame from base 1.